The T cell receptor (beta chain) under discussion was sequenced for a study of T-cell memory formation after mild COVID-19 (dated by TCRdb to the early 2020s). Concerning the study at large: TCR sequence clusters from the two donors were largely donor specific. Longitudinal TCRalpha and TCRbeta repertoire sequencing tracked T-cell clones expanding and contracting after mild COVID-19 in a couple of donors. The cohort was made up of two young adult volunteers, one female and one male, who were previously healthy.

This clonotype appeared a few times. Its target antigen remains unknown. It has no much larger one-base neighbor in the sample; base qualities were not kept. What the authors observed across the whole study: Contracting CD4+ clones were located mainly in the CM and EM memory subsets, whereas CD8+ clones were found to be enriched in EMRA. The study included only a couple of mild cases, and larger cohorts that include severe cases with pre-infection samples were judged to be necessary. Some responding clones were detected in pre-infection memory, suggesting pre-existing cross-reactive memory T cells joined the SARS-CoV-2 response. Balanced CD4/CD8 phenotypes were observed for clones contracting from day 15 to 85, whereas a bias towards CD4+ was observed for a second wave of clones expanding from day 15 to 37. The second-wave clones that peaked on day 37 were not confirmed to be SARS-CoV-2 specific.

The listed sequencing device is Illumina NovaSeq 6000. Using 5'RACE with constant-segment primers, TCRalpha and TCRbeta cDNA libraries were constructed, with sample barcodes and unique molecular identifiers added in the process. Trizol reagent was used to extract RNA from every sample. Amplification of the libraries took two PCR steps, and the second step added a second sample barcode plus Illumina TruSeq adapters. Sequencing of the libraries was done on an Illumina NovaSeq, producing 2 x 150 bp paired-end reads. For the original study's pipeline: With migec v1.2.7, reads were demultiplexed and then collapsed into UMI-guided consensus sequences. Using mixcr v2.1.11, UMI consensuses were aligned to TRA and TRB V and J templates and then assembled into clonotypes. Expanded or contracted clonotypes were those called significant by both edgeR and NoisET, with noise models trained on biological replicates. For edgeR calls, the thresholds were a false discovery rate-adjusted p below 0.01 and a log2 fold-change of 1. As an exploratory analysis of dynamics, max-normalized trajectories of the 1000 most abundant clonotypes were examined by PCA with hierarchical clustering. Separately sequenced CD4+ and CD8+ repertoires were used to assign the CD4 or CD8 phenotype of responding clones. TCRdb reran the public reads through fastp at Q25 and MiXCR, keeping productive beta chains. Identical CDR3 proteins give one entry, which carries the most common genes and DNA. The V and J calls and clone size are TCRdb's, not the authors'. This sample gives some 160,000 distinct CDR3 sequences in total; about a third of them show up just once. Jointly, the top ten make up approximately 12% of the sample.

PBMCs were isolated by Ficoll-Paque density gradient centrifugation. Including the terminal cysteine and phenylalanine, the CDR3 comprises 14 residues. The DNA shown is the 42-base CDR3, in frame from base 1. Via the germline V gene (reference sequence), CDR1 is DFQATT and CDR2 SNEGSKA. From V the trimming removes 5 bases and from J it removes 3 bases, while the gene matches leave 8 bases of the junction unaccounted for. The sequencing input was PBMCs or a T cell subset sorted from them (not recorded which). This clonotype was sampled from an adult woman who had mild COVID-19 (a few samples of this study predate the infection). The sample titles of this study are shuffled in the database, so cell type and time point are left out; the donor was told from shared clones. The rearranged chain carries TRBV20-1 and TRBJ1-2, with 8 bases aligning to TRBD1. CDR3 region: CSARNQGAHYGYTF. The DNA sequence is TGCAGTGCTCGAAACCAGGGGGCACACTATGGCTACACCTTC.